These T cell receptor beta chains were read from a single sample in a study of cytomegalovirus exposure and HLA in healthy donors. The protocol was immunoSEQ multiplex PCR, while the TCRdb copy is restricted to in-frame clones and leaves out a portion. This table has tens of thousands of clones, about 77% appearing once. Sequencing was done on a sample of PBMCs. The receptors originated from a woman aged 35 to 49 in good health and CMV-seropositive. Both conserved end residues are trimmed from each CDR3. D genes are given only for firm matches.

cdr3_aa: SATNNEQF; j_call: TRBJ2-1; d_call: .; v_call: TRBV29-1
cdr3_aa: ASSQDGAGAYNEQF; j_call: TRBJ2-1; d_call: TRBD2; v_call: TRBV4-1
cdr3_aa: AWSVQVTYNEQF; j_call: TRBJ2-1; d_call: .; v_call: TRBV30
cdr3_aa: ASSIQGARVEAF; j_call: TRBJ1-1; d_call: TRBD1; v_call: TRBV6-1
cdr3_aa: ASSPTGSYEQY; j_call: TRBJ2-7; d_call: .; v_call: TRBV27
cdr3_aa: ASSEALRGRH; j_call: TRBJ1-5; d_call: .; v_call: TRBV6-1
cdr3_aa: ASSPLRQGHEQF; j_call: TRBJ2-1; d_call: TRBD1; v_call: TRBV27
cdr3_aa: ASSPLIAGGPDTQY; j_call: TRBJ2-3; d_call: TRBD2; v_call: TRBV5-1
cdr3_aa: ASSLARQGEGYGYT; j_call: TRBJ1-2; d_call: .; v_call: TRBV5-4
cdr3_aa: SVEDPGTGRFKGPEAF; j_call: TRBJ1-1; d_call: TRBD1; v_call: TRBV29-1
cdr3_aa: ASSYSAGGFMNTQY; j_call: TRBJ2-3; d_call: TRBD2; v_call: TRBV6-5
cdr3_aa: ATSGPRGMNTEAF; j_call: TRBJ1-1; d_call: .; v_call: TRBV15
cdr3_aa: ASSLGGGASEQY; j_call: TRBJ2-7; d_call: TRBD2; v_call: TRBV7-3
cdr3_aa: ASRTGGAVTYEQY; j_call: TRBJ2-7; d_call: .; v_call: TRBV7-2
cdr3_aa: ASSRTGLNQPQH; j_call: TRBJ1-5; d_call: TRBD1; v_call: TRBV5-6
cdr3_aa: ASRMSGGQETQY; j_call: TRBJ2-5; d_call: TRBD2; v_call: TRBV11-3
cdr3_aa: ASSLSQDRAYEQY; j_call: TRBJ2-7; d_call: TRBD1; v_call: TRBV7-2
cdr3_aa: ASSELTGVTGELF; j_call: TRBJ2-2; d_call: TRBD1; v_call: TRBV10-2
cdr3_aa: AILRTSGGYEQY; j_call: TRBJ2-7; d_call: TRBD2; v_call: TRBV6-1
cdr3_aa: ASRETGDQPQH; j_call: TRBJ1-5; d_call: .; v_call: TRBV2
cdr3_aa: ASSRGQLVGNEQF; j_call: TRBJ2-1; d_call: TRBD1; v_call: TRBV5-1
cdr3_aa: ASSSGVANEQY; j_call: TRBJ2-7; d_call: .; v_call: TRBV5-4
cdr3_aa: ASSYRDARGYT; j_call: TRBJ1-2; d_call: .; v_call: TRBV7-9
cdr3_aa: ASSRVPQGIGYT; j_call: TRBJ1-2; d_call: .; v_call: TRBV5-1
cdr3_aa: ASSQDLGLAGGLAKNIQY; j_call: TRBJ2-4; d_call: TRBD2; v_call: TRBV4-2
cdr3_aa: SVDRGGTEAF; j_call: TRBJ1-1; d_call: .; v_call: TRBV29-1